This T cell receptor (beta chain) was identified during a study of identical twins. Study-wide findings and caveats: Memory repertoires lacked the insertion deficit that abundant cord blood beta clonotypes showed. Without tracking the same donors, conclusions rested on cross-sectional statistical analysis.

Via MiXCR, TCRdb re-called the 5' RACE reads, giving one row per CDR3 protein. The data show 200,000 to 250,000 distinct CDR3 sequences, roughly 7.1% seen once. This clonotype came up a few times. Antigen unknown. The germline CDR1 and CDR2 sequences are SGHVS and FQNEAQ. The V gene lost 2 bases and the J gene lost 6 bases, with 16 bases spanning the gap. The CDR3 is 16 residues long. These same records also appear under a second study, on T cells expressing NK-cell markers. That study adds: Nothing established the HCMV specificity of expanded NKG2C+ T cell clones.

The clonotype comes from a woman between 18 and 29 years old in good health. The rearrangement uses TRBV7-8 and TRBJ2-2, with TRBD1 as a possible D gene (7 bases). The sequenced sample consisted of CD8+ T cells sorted from blood. CDR3 in DNA: TGTGCCAGCAGCTTAACTGTCCAGGGGGGTTCCGGGGAGCTGTTTTTT. It encodes CASSLTVQGGSGELFF.